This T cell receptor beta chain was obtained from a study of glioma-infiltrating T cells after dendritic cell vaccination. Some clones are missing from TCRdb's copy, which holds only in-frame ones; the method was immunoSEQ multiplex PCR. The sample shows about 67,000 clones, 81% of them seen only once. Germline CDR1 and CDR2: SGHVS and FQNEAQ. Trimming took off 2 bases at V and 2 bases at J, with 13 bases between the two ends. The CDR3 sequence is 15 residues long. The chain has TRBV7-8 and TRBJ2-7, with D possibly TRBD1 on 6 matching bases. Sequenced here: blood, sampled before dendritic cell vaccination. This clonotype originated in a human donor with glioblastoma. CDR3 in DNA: TGTGCCAGCAGCTTATCTCGGACAGAGACCTACGAGCAGTACTTC. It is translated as CASSLSRTETYEQYF.